The TCR beta chain described here comes from a study of blood T cells in healthy people across ages. Notes on the study in general: Strong correlation existed between TCR beta diversity and naive T cell percentage. Long-lived donors exceeded aged donors in naive CD4+ cells and diversity.

There are a few counts of this clonotype. Its cognate antigen is unknown. Combining a sample-barcoded 5' primer with a J-beta primer mix, a second PCR ran for about 7 to 11 cycles. One entry per CDR3 protein, called by TCRdb with MiXCR from the 5' RACE reads. The table records 760,000 or so distinct CDR3 sequences, 20% to 30% of them present only once. This CDR3 region has 16 residues. The V end lost 6 bases, the J end lost 3 bases, and 21 bases lay between the germline ends. This sample also belongs to another study, concerning T cells of mothers and their children.

This sequence was found in a boy aged 10-17 years in good health. The rearrangement links TRBV12-3 or TRBV12-4 to TRBJ2-7; no clear D. The sample taken for sequencing was blood. Written as DNA, the CDR3 is TGTGCCAGCAGCAAGAACTTCGGTCGAGAAAACTACGAGCAGTACTTC. Its translation: CASSKNFGRENYEQYF.